The 15 T cell receptor beta chains given below trace back to one sample, sequenced in a study of blood T cell repertoires in COVID-19. TCRdb's copy holds only in-frame clones and misses some; the assay was immunoSEQ multiplex PCR. The table includes 310,000 or so clones, roughly 89% detected once. Sequenced sample: PBMCs or T cells enriched from blood (not recorded which). These receptors came from a woman in her thirties or forties who had recovered from COVID-19.

The CDR3 spells CATAGGGYTGELFF. DNA for the CDR3: TGTGCCACCGCGGGCGGGGGGTACACCGGGGAGCTGTTTTTT. This rearrangement joins TRBV28 to TRBJ2-2, with 8 nucleotides matching TRBD2. The V gene's germline CDR1 is MDHEN and CDR2 SYDVKM. The CDR3 contains 14 residues. V shed 10 bases and J 3 bases; nucleotides not matched to a gene: 7.

The chain couples TRBV19 to TRBJ1-1; possibly TRBD1 for D (6 bases). Trimming stripped 6 bases from V and 0 bases from J, with 14 bases between. CDR1 and CDR2 (germline): LNHDA, SQIVND (reference sequence). This CDR3 region has 15 residues. The CDR3 bases are TGTGCCAGTAGCGAACAGGGCCCTTTGAACACTGAAGCTTTCTTT. This encodes CASSEQGPLNTEAFF.

This clone was observed a handful of times. The V gene is TRBV9, the J gene TRBJ2-7, with 12 nucleotides matching TRBD2. CDR1 and CDR2 (germline): SGDLS, YYNGEE. V lost 0 bases to trimming and J lost 5 bases; unmatched junction nucleotides: 6. The CDR3 has 16 residues. In DNA, the CDR3 is TGTGCCAGCAGCGTAGCGGGAGGGACTAGCGGGCACGAGCAGTACTTC. It encodes CASSVAGGTSGHEQYF.

The chain employs TRBV7-2 and TRBJ1-1; the D is unclear. This CDR3 is built from 13 residues. V dropped 3 bases and J dropped 2 bases, with 7 bases sitting between them. Germline-derived CDR1 and CDR2 are SGHTA and FQGNSA. The DNA for the CDR3 is TGTGCCAGCAGCTTTACACATAACACTGAAGCTTTCTTT. Translating it yields CASSFTHNTEAFF.

The rearrangement links TRBV6-5 to TRBJ1-2; D gene uncertain. CDR1 is MNHEY, CDR2 SVGAGI, per germline. The V end was cut by 6 bases, the J end by 0 bases, with 8 bases between. The CDR3 loop spans 13 amino acids. CDR3 sequence reads: CASRTPANYGYTF. In DNA, the CDR3 is TGTGCCAGCAGAACCCCGGCTAACTATGGCTACACCTTC.

The chain has TRBV19 and TRBJ2-5; the match to TRBD1 covers 7 bases. Per the germline V gene, CDR1 is LNHDA and CDR2 is SQIVND (reference sequence). This CDR3 has 12 amino acids. V dropped 6 bases and J dropped 7; count of bases not matched to a gene: 5. The CDR3 spells CASRAGTATQYF. CDR3 DNA: TGTGCCAGTAGGGCAGGGACAGCGACCCAGTACTTC.

This chain uses TRBV5-4 with TRBJ2-7, with a weak D call TRBD2 (6 bases). The CDR3 consists of 13 residues. The V gene lost 4 bases and the J gene lost 7 bases, with 15 bases spanning the gap. The V gene's germline CDR1 is SGHNT and CDR2 YYREEE (reference sequence). CDR3 region: CASSRDLPAEQYF. CDR3 sequence (DNA): TGTGCCAGCAGCCGGGACTTGCCCGCTGAGCAGTACTTC.

The genes are TRBV6-5 and TRBJ1-6, with TRBD1 matching over 9 bases. The CDR3 has 16 amino acids. In germline, CDR1 is MNHEY, CDR2 SVGAGI. V shed 0 bases and J 8 bases; nucleotides not matched to a gene: 5. CDR3 in amino acids: CASSYSADRGYSPLHF. In DNA, the CDR3 is TGTGCCAGCAGTTACTCAGCGGACAGGGGATATTCACCCCTCCACTTT.

This chain connects TRBV18 to TRBJ2-5; 9 bases are a match to TRBD2. V lost 6 bases to trimming and J lost 5 bases; unmatched junction nucleotides: 13. Germline V gene sequence: CDR1 KGHSH, CDR2 LQKENI. The CDR3 has 16 amino acids. In DNA, the CDR3 is TGTGCCAGCTCTACGACGCTAGCGGGGACTTTCGAGACCCAGTACTTC. Amino acid sequence: CASSTTLAGTFETQYF.

The chain carries TRBV4-3 and TRBJ2-7, with 8 bases matching TRBD1. The CDR3 spans 15 residues. The junction had 15 bases not matched to a gene; V was cut back by 5 bases and J by 9 bases. In germline, CDR1 is LGHNA, CDR2 YSLEER. This chain's CDR3 is CASSTDRGVLSRQYF. Here the CDR3 DNA reads TGCGCCAGCAGCACCGACAGGGGAGTCCTATCTCGGCAGTACTTC.

V and J are TRBV18 and TRBJ1-3, with 8 bases that match TRBD1. The CDR3 loop spans 16 amino acids. Germline trimming cut 6 bases from V and 2 bases from J; bases unmatched to any gene: 9. The germline CDR1 and CDR2 sequences are KGHSH and LQKENI. The CDR3 reads CASSGRQGSAGNTIYF. CDR3 sequence (DNA): TGTGCCAGCTCGGGGAGACAGGGGAGCGCTGGAAACACCATATATTTT.

The V call is TRBV24-1, the J call TRBJ2-1; D uncertain. Trimming stripped 3 bases from V and 10 bases from J, with 21 bases between. The germline CDR1 and CDR2 sequences are KGHDR and SFDVKD. The CDR3 length is 16 residues. This chain's CDR3 is CATSDLKTLSRSEQFF. CDR3 coding DNA: TGTGCCACCAGTGATCTGAAAACCCTGAGCAGGTCAGAGCAGTTCTTC.

This clone appeared once. The junction and the germline gene differ at one end; a read error may be behind it. The chain has TRBV7-2 and TRBJ2-1; 12 bases are shared with TRBD2. The CDR3 is 15 amino acids. Germline-derived CDR1 and CDR2 are SGHTA and FQGNSA. The CDR3 region is CASSLAGGPVSEQFF. CDR3 nucleotide sequence: TGTGCCAGCAGCCTAGCGGGAGGGCCCGTCAGTGAGCAGTTCTTC.

This clone has more than one count but fewer than ten. V is TRBV7-8 and J is TRBJ1-2, with TRBD1 matching over 9 bases. The J segment lost 7 bases and the V segment lost 5 bases, leaving 2 bases of the junction unmatched. The length of the CDR3 is 12 residues. Germline lookup yields CDR1 SGHVS and CDR2 FQNEAQ. The DNA for the CDR3 is TGTGCCAGCAGCCGACAGGGGGTTGGCTACACCTTC. It yields the protein CASSRQGVGYTF. Looking up the rest from reference TRBV7-8 and TRBJ1-2 gives the full variable domain: GAGVSQSPRYKVAKRGQDVALRCDPISGHVSLFWYQQALGQGPEFLTYFQNEAQLDKSGLPSDRFFAERPEGSVSTLKIQRTQQEDSAVYLCASSRQGVGYTFGSGTRLTVV.

This clone was detected only once. This chain connects TRBV19 to TRBJ1-2; a possible D gene is TRBD1 (5 bases). Deletions cut 5 bases from V and 2 bases from J, with 9 bases between. CDR1 and CDR2 from the germline V gene are LNHDA and SQIVND (reference sequence). This CDR3 comprises 13 residues. As DNA, the CDR3 is TGTGCCAGTAGTTATGACAGCAACTATGGCTACACCTTC. This sequence encodes CASSYDSNYGYTF.